This T cell receptor (beta chain) was identified in a study of blood T cell repertoires in COVID-19. Background on the study: Both acute and convalescent COVID-19 samples were obtained from the United States, Italy and Spain. T cells, B-cell-depleted T cells, or PBMCs provided the cDNA or gDNA that served as material.

V gave up 5 bases and J gave up 4 bases; unmatched junction bases: 13. CDR1 MNHEY and CDR2 SVGEGT come from the germline V gene. The length of the CDR3 is 17 residues. Methods used by the authors: Reference gene primer amplification gave nucleated cell count estimates. Profiling relied on immunoSEQ multiplex PCR, and the TCRdb table lists in-frame clones only, not all of them. V and J calls and clone size come straight from that table; D and trimming were deduced from the DNA. The table records 140,000 to 150,000 clones, more than 80% of them present only once. The sample taken for sequencing was peripheral blood. The receptor comes from a human donor in a cohort sampled during active COVID-19. The chain has TRBV6-2 or TRBV6-3 and TRBJ2-2; 7 nucleotides match TRBD2. The CDR3 spells CASSRTRGNPSTGELFF. The CDR3 DNA reads as TGTGCCAGCAGTAGGACTAGAGGGAACCCCAGCACCGGGGAGCTGTTTTTT.